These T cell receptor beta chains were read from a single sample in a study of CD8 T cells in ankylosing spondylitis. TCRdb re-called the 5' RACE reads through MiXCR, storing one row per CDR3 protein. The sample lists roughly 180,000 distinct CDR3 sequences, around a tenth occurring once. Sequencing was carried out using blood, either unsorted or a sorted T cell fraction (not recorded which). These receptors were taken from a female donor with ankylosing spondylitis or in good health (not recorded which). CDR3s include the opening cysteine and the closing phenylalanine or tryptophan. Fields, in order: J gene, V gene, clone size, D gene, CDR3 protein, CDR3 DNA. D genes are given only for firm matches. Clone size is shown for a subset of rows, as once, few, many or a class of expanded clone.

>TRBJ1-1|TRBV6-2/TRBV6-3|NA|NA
CASSYTGHEAFF
TGTGCCAGCAGTTACACGGGGCATGAAGCTTTCTTT
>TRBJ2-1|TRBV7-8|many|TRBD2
CASSLRLAGSSYNEQFF
TGTGCCAGCAGCTTAAGGCTAGCGGGTTCCTCCTACAATGAGCAGTTCTTC
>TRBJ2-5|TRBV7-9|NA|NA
CASSSTWPGETQYF
TGTGCCAGCAGCTCAACATGGCCTGGGGAGACCCAGTACTTC
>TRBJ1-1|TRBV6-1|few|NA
CASSEIEAFF
TGTGCCAGCAGTGAAATTGAAGCTTTCTTT
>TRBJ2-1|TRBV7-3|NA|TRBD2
CASSLNPGLADYNEQFF
TGTGCCAGCAGCTTAAACCCGGGACTAGCGGACTACAATGAGCAGTTCTTC
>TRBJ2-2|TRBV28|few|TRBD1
CASSEQGAGTGELFF
TGTGCCAGCAGTGAACAGGGGGCAGGAACCGGGGAGCTGTTTTTT
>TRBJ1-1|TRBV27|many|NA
CASSLNLGMNTEAFF
TGTGCCAGCAGTTTAAATTTGGGGATGAACACTGAAGCTTTCTTT
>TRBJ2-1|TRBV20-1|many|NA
CSASPGHPNEQFF
TGCAGTGCTAGCCCGGGACACCCCAATGAGCAGTTCTTC
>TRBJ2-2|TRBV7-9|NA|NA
CASSSQGPGELFF
TGTGCCAGCAGTTCTCAGGGCCCCGGGGAGCTGTTTTTT
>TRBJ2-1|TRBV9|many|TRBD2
CASRNPLADNEQFF
TGTGCCAGCAGGAACCCACTAGCGGACAATGAGCAGTTCTTC
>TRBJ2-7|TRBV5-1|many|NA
CASSKSPTYEQYF
TGCGCCAGCAGTAAGTCTCCAACCTACGAGCAGTACTTC
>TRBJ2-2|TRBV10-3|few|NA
CATDRGVPNTGELFF
TGTGCCACCGACCGCGGGGTACCGAACACCGGGGAGCTGTTTTTT